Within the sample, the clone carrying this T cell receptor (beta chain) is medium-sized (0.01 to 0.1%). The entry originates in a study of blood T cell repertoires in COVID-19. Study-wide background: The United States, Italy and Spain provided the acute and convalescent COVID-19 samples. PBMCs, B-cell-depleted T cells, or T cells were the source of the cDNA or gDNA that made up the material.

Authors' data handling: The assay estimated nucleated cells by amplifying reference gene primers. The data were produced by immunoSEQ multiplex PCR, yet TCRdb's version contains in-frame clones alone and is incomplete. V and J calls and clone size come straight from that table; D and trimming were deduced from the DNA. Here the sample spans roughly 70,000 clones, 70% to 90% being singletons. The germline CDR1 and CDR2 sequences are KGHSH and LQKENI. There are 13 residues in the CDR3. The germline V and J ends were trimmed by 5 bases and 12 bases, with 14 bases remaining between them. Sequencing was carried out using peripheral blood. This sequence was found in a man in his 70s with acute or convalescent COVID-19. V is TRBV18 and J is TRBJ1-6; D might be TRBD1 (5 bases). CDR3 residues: CASSSGLTEPLHF. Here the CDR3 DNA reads TGTGCCAGCTCATCGGGACTAACTGAACCCCTCCACTTT. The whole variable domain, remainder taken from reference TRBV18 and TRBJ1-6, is NAGVMQNPRHLVRRRGQEARLRCSPMKGHSHVYWYRQLPEEGLKFMVYLQKENIIDESGMPKERFSAEFPKEGPSILRIQQVVRGDSAAYFCASSSGLTEPLHFGNGTRLTVT.